The 11 T cell receptor beta chains below all came from one sample that was sequenced in a study of cytomegalovirus exposure and HLA in healthy donors. 60 Vbeta and 13 Jbeta primers were used in PCR. Produced via immunoSEQ multiplex PCR; TCRdb's table is partial and in-frame only. This table holds 100,000 or so clones, roughly 79% found once. Sequencing was done on a sample of PBMCs. These receptors were collected from a male donor in good health and CMV-seronegative.

V is TRBV7-9 and J is TRBJ2-5; no reliable D call. The CDR3 spans 14 residues. Per germline, CDR1 SEHNR and CDR2 FQNEAQ (reference sequence). V lost 0 bases to trimming and J lost 2 bases, with 7 bases between them. CDR3 sequence reads: CASSLAAEQETQYF. CDR3 nucleotides: TGTGCCAGCAGCTTAGCGGCGGAACAAGAGACCCAGTACTTC.

The rearrangement links TRBV29-1 to TRBJ1-4; no firm D call. Between the trimmed V and J ends, which lost 5 bases and 7 bases, there was a span of 14 bases. Germline V gene lookup returns CDR1 SQVTM and CDR2 ANQGSEA. The CDR3 extends over 13 amino acids. CDR3 nucleotide sequence: TGCAGCGTTTCCGTCATTGGAGGTGAAAAACTGTTTTTT. Its translation is CSVSVIGGEKLFF.

This clone was picked up a small number of times. The chain uses TRBV19 and TRBJ1-1, with 12 bases identical to TRBD1. This CDR3 region has 15 residues. Germline V gene data show CDR1 as LNHDA and CDR2 as SQIVND (reference sequence). V lost 9 bases and J lost 3; bases outside the gene matches: 8. The CDR3 is CASRDRGRADTEAFF. The CDR3 DNA reads as TGTGCCAGCCGGGACAGGGGGCGCGCGGACACTGAAGCTTTCTTT.

This chain joins TRBV11-2 and TRBJ1-2; D might be TRBD1 (6 bases). Germline CDR1 reads SGHAT; CDR2 reads FQNNGV. The CDR3 contains 15 residues. The V end lost 5 bases, the J end lost 2 bases, and 15 bases lay between the germline ends. CDR3 in amino acids: CASSPRDTGNYGYTF. The CDR3 DNA reads as TGTGCCAGCAGCCCCCGGGACACCGGAAACTATGGCTACACCTTC. Filled out from reference TRBV11-2 and TRBJ1-2, the complete variable domain reads EAGVAQSPRYKIIEKRQSVAFWCNPISGHATLYWYQQILGQGPKLLIQFQNNGVVDDSQLPKDRFSAERLKGVDSTLKIQPAKLEDSAVYLCASSPRDTGNYGYTFGSGTRLTVV.

V gene TRBV4-1 combines with J gene TRBJ1-5; no definite D call. Germline CDR1 MGHRA, CDR2 YSYEKL. This CDR3 comprises 15 residues. Trimming removed 2 bases from V and 1 base from J, with 9 bases in between. CDR3 sequence: CASSQWTSSNQPQHF. In DNA, the CDR3 is TGCGCCAGCAGCCAATGGACTTCGAGCAATCAGCCCCAGCATTTT.

The CDR3 region is CASSHWRPSGTSPINEQFF. CDR3 bases: TGCGCCAGCAGCCACTGGAGACCCTCTGGGACTAGCCCCATTAATGAGCAGTTCTTC. V usage is TRBV4-1 and J usage is TRBJ2-1; the match to TRBD2 covers 9 bases. Germline CDR1 MGHRA, CDR2 YSYEKL. The CDR3 covers 19 residues. The junction had 19 bases not matched to a gene; V was cut back by 3 bases and J by 7 bases.

This clone has a single count. Written as DNA, the CDR3 is TGTGCCAGCAGCCCTCCAGACAGGGGCCACAGCTACGAGCAGTACTTC. It translates to CASSPPDRGHSYEQYF. The V call is TRBV5-5, the J call TRBJ2-7, with TRBD1 matching over 8 bases. Germline CDR1 SGHKS, CDR2 YYEKEE (reference sequence). The V and J ends lost 4 bases and 3 bases, in that order; junction bases with no gene match: 12. The CDR3 has 16 amino acids.

This chain links TRBV6-1 with TRBJ2-7; the D is unclear. Trimming cost V 5 bases and J 3 bases, with 14 bases left between them. The CDR3 sequence is 14 residues long. Germline V gene sequence: CDR1 MNHNS, CDR2 SASEGT. The CDR3 DNA reads as TGTGCCAGCAGTAGTGGCAGTTCGATCTACGAGCAGTACTTC. This sequence encodes CASSSGSSIYEQYF.

The J gene is TRBJ2-1, the V gene TRBV23-1; tentatively, D is TRBD1 (6 bases). TRBV23-1 is treated as an ORF (open reading frame) with a function not yet certain. V was shortened by 3 bases and J by 0 bases, with 18 bases between the two germline ends. This CDR3 is 18 amino acids long. CDR3 nucleotide sequence: TGCGCCAGCAGTCAGATTTGGGGGCCAACCAGCTCCTACAATGAGCAGTTCTTC. Amino acid sequence: CASSQIWGPTSSYNEQFF.

Concerning this clone: Different DNA sequences within this sample yield the same CDR3. This chain links TRBV4-3 with TRBJ1-2; D call uncertain. Germline V gene sequence: CDR1 LGHNA, CDR2 YSLEER. Trimming took 1 base from V and 7 from J, leaving 10 bases between them. The CDR3 is 13 residues long. CDR3 loop: CASSQGPGSGYTF. In DNA, the CDR3 is TGCGCCAGCAGCCAAGGTCCGGGTAGTGGCTACACCTTC.

This chain connects TRBV5-1 to TRBJ2-1; 7 bases line up with TRBD1. This CDR3 comprises 16 residues. V lost 4 bases and J lost 10; bases outside the gene matches: 17. Per the germline V gene, CDR1 is SGHRS and CDR2 is YFSETQ. CDR3 nucleotides: TGCGCCAGCAGCCCCGGGACAGCATCGCTACGGGACGAGCAGTTCTTC. Protein product: CASSPGTASLRDEQFF.